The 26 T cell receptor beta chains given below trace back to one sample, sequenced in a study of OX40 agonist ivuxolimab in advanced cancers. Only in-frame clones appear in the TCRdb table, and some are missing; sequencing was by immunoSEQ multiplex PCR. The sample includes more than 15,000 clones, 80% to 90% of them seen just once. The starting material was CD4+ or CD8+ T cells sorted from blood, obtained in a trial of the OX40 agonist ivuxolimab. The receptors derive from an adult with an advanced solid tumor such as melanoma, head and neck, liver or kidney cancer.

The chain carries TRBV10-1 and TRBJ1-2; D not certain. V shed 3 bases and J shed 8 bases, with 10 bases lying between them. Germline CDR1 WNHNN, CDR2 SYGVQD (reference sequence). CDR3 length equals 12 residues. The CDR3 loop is CASSDRLGGYTF. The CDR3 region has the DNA TGCGCCAGCAGTGACCGATTGGGGGGCTACACCTTC.

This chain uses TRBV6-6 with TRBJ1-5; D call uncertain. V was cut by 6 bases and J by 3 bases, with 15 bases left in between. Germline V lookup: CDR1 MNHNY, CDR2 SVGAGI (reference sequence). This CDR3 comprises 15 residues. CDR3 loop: CASSNGSPNNQPQHF. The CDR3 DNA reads TGTGCCAGCAGCAACGGGTCTCCGAACAATCAGCCCCAGCATTTT.

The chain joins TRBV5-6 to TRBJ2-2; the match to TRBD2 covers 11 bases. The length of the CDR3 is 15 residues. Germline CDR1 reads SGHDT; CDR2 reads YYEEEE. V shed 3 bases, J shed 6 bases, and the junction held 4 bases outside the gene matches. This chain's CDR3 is CASSSLAGGPGELFF. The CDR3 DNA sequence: TGTGCCAGCAGCTCCTTAGCGGGGGGGCCCGGGGAGCTGTTTTTT.

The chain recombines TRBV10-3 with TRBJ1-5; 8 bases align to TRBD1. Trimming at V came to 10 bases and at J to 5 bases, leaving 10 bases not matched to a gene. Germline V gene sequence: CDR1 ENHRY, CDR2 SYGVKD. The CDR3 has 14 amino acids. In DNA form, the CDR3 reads TGTGCCACCGGTCAATCGGACAGGGATCAGCCCCAGCATTTT. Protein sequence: CATGQSDRDQPQHF.

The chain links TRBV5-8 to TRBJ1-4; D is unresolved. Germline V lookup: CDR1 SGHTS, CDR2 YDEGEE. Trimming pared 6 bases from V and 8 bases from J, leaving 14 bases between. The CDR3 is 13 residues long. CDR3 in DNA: TGTGCCAGCATGGAGGGTATGGGCGAAAAACTGTTTTTT. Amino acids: CASMEGMGEKLFF.

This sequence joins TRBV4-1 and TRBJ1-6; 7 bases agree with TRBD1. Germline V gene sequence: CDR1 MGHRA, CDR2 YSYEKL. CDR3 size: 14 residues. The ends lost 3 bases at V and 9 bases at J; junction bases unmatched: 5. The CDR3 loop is CASSQPRQGSPLHF. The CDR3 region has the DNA TGCGCCAGCAGCCAGCCCCGACAGGGTTCACCCCTCCACTTT.

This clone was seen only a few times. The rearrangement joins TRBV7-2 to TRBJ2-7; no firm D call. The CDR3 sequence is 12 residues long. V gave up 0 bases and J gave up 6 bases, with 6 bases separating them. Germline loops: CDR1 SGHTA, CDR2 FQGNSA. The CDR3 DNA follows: TGTGCCAGCAGCTTAGCCGGAGCCGAGCAGTACTTC. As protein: CASSLAGAEQYF.

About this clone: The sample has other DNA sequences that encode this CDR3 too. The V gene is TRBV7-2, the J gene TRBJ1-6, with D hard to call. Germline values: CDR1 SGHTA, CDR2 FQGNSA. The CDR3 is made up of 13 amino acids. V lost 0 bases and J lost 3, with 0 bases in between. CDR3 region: CASSLAYNSPLHF. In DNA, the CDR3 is TGTGCCAGCAGCTTAGCCTATAATTCACCCCTCCACTTT.

CDR3 residues: CASSQGNTEAFF. DNA for the CDR3: TGTGCCAGCTCACAGGGGAACACTGAAGCTTTCTTT. This sequence joins TRBV18 and TRBJ1-1; D remains unclear. The V gene lost 4 bases and the J gene lost 1 base, with 4 bases spanning the gap. CDR1 is KGHSH, CDR2 LQKENI, per germline. The CDR3 consists of 12 residues. The whole variable domain, remainder taken from reference TRBV18 and TRBJ1-1, is NAGVMQNPRHLVRRRGQEARLRCSPMKGHSHVYWYRQLPEEGLKFMVYLQKENIIDESGMPKERFSAEFPKEGPSILRIQQVVRGDSAAYFCASSQGNTEAFFGQGTRLTVV.

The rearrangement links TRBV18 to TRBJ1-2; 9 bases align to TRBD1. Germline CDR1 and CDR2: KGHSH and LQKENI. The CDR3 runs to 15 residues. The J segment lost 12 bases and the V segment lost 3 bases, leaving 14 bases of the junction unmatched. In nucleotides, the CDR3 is TGTGCCAGCTCACCTCCCACCGGGACAGGGCGCTCAAACACCTTC. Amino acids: CASSPPTGTGRSNTF.

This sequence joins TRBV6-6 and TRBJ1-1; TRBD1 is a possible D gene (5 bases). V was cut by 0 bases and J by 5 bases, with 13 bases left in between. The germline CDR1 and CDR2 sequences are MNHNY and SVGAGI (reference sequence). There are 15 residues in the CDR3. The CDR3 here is CASSYSPGDWTEAFF. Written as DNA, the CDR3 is TGTGCCAGCAGTTACTCTCCGGGGGATTGGACTGAAGCTTTCTTT.

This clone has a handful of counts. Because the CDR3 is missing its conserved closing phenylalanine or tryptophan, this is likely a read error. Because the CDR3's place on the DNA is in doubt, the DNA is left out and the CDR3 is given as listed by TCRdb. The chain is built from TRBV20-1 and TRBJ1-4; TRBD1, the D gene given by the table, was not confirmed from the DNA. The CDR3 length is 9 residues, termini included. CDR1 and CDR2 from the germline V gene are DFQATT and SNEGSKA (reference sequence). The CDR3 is CSARYDRGI.

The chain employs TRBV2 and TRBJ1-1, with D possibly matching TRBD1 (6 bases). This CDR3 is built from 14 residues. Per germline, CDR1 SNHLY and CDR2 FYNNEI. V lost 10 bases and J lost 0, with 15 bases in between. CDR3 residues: CATPGGRMNTEAFF. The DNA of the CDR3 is TGTGCCACCCCTGGGGGGCGAATGAACACTGAAGCTTTCTTT.

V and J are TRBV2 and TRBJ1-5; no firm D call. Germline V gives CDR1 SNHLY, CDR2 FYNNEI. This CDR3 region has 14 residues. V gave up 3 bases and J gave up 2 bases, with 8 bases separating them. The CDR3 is CASSDQRGNQPQHF. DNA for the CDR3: TGTGCCAGCAGTGACCAAAGGGGCAATCAGCCCCAGCATTTT.

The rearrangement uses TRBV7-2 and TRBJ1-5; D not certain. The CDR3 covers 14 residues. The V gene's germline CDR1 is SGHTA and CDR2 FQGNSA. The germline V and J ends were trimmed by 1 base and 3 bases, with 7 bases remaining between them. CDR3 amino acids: CASSLGGYNQPQHF. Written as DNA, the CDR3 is TGTGCCAGCAGCTTAGGGGGATACAATCAGCCCCAGCATTTT.

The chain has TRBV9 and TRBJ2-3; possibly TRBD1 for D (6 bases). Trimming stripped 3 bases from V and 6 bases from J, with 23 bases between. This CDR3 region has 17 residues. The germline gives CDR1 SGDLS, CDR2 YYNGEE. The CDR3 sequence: CASSADPGQSGRDTQYF. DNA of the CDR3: TGTGCCAGCAGCGCCGACCCTGGACAGTCGGGAAGGGATACGCAGTATTTT.

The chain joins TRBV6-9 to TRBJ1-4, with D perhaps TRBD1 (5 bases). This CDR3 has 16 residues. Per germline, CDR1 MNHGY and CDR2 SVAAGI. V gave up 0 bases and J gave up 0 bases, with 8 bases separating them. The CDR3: CASSYSDSATNEKLFF. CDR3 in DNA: TGTGCCAGCAGTTATTCCGACAGTGCAACTAATGAAAAACTGTTTTTT.

In nucleotides, the CDR3 is TGTGCCAGCAGCTTAGTTTGGGATTCTGAGCAGTTCTTC. Protein product: CASSLVWDSEQFF. The rearrangement joins TRBV7-2 to TRBJ2-1; D gene uncertain. Trimming pared 1 base from V and 9 bases from J, leaving 10 bases between. The CDR3 runs to 13 residues. CDR1 SGHTA and CDR2 FQGNSA come from the germline V gene.

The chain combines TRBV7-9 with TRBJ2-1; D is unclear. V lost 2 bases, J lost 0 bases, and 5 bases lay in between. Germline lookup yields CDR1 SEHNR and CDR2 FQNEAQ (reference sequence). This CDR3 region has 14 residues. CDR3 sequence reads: CASSLKGSYNEQFF. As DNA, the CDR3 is TGTGCCAGCAGCTTAAAGGGCTCCTACAATGAGCAGTTCTTC.

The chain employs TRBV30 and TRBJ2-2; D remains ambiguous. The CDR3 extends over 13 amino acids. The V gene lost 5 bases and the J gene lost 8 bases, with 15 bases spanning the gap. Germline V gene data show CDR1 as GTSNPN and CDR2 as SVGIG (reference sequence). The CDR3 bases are TGTGCCTGGGGTAACCTTGATCGAGGGGAGCTGTTTTTT. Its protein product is CAWGNLDRGELFF.

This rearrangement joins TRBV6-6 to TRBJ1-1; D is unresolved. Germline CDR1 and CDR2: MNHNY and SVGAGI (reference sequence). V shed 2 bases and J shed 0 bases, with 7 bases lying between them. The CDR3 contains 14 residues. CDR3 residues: CASSYPGMNTEAFF. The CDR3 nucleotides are TGTGCCAGCAGTTACCCAGGAATGAACACTGAAGCTTTCTTT.

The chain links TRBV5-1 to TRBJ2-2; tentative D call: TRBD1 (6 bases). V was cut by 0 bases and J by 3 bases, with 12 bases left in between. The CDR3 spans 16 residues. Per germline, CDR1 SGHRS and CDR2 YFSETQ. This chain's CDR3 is CASSLGGQRHTGELFF. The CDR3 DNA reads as TGCGCCAGCAGCTTGGGGGGGCAGAGGCACACCGGGGAGCTGTTTTTT.

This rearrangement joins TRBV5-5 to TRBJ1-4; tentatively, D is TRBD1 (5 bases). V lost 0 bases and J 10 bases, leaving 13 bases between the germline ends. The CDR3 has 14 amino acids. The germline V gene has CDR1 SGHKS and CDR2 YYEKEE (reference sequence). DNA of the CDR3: TGTGCCAGCAGCTTGGACCTGATAGGGGTAAAACTGTTTTTT. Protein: CASSLDLIGVKLFF.

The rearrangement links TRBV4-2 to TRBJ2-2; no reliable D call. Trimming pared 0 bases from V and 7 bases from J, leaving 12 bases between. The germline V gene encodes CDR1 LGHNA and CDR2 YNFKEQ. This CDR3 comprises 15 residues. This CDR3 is CASSQDWAVIGELFF. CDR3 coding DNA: TGTGCCAGCAGCCAAGATTGGGCAGTAATCGGGGAGCTGTTTTTT.

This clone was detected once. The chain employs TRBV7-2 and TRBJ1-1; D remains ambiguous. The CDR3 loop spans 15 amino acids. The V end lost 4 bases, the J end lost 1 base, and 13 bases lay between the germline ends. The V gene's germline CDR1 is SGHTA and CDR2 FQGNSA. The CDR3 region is CASSSRAQANTEAFF. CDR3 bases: TGTGCCAGCAGCTCGAGAGCACAAGCGAACACTGAAGCTTTCTTT.

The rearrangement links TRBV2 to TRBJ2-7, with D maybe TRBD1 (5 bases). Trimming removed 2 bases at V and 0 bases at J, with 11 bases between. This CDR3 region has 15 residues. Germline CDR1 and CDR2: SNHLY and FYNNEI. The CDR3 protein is CASSEQGGGSYEQYF. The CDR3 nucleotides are TGTGCCAGCAGTGAACAGGGTGGCGGCTCCTACGAGCAGTACTTC.